Each of the 23 T cell receptor beta chains below was sequenced from the same sample in a study of blood T cells in healthy people across ages. A sample-barcoded 5' primer and a J-beta primer mix were used in a second PCR of roughly 6 to 11 cycles. TCRdb analysed the 5' RACE reads with MiXCR anew, one entry per CDR3 protein. The data show about 1.8 million distinct CDR3 sequences, about 49% seen once. Material for sequencing was blood. The receptor source for this set is a woman aged 40 to 50 in good health.

This clonotype appeared a few times. The chain has TRBV7-2 and TRBJ2-3; TRBD2 might be the D (7 bases). CDR1 and CDR2 from the germline V gene are SGHTA and FQGNSA. This CDR3 has 17 amino acids. V was shortened by 0 bases and J by 2 bases, with 15 bases between the two germline ends. The CDR3 is CASSLAGGGANTDTQYF. CDR3 nucleotides: TGTGCCAGCAGCTTAGCGGGCGGGGGCGCGAACACAGATACGCAGTATTTT.

V usage is TRBV12-3 or TRBV12-4 and J usage is TRBJ1-2; D not certain. V was shortened by 8 bases and J by 2 bases, with 15 bases between the two germline ends. This CDR3 spans 14 amino acids. The CDR3 nucleotides are TGTGCCAGCTTTCCTATGGATCCGAACTATGGCTACACCTTC. Its protein product is CASFPMDPNYGYTF.

This chain joins TRBV6-5 and TRBJ2-7, with D possibly being TRBD1 (6 bases). CDR3 length: 13 residues. The germline gives CDR1 MNHEY, CDR2 SVGAGI. The V end lost 6 bases, the J end lost 2 bases, and 11 bases lay between the germline ends. The CDR3 region is CASRYRVPYEQYF. The CDR3 nucleotides are TGTGCCAGCAGGTACAGGGTTCCCTACGAGCAGTACTTC.

This chain joins TRBV4-3 and TRBJ2-1; no definite D call. This CDR3 contains 15 residues. Between the trimmed V and J ends, which lost 0 bases and 4 bases, there was a span of 10 bases. CDR1 LGHNA and CDR2 YSLEER come from the germline V gene. The CDR3 sequence is CASSQDELGYNEQFF. The CDR3 DNA sequence: TGCGCCAGCAGCCAAGACGAGTTGGGGTACAATGAGCAGTTCTTC.

The chain has TRBV5-1 and TRBJ2-6; weak D call: TRBD1 (5 bases). Germline V gene lookup returns CDR1 SGHRS and CDR2 YFSETQ. CDR3 length: 19 residues. V lost 0 bases and J 0 bases, leaving 16 bases between the germline ends. The CDR3 DNA sequence: TGCGCCAGCAGCTTGGTTCCAACAGGCTTTAGCTCTGGGGCCAACGTCCTGACTTTC. Translated, it gives CASSLVPTGFSSGANVLTF.

This clonotype appeared a few times. The chain combines TRBV20-1 with TRBJ2-5, with TRBD2 identical over 7 bases. Losses at the gene ends were 4 bases for V and 1 base for J; bases not matched to a gene: 3. Per the germline V gene, CDR1 is DFQATT and CDR2 is SNEGSKA (reference sequence). There are 13 residues in the CDR3. DNA for the CDR3: TGCAGTGCTACGCGGACTAGCCAAGAGACCCAGTACTTC. It encodes CSATRTSQETQYF.

The rearrangement uses TRBV5-4 and TRBJ2-3; TRBD2 matches at 9 bases. Germline V gene data show CDR1 as SGHNT and CDR2 as YYREEE (reference sequence). This CDR3 contains 17 residues. V was pared by 0 bases and J by 5 bases, with 10 bases of the junction left unmatched. In nucleotides, the CDR3 is TGTGCCAGCAGCTTGGACCCGGCGGGGGGGCAGAAAGATACGCAGTATTTT. Encoded protein: CASSLDPAGGQKDTQYF.

The chain joins TRBV7-2 to TRBJ2-4; the D is unclear. V dropped 5 bases and J dropped 3 bases, with 8 bases sitting between them. Per the germline V gene, CDR1 is SGHTA and CDR2 is FQGNSA. The CDR3 is 13 amino acids. The CDR3 region is CASSPVGKNIQYF. CDR3 coding DNA: TGTGCCAGCAGCCCTGTAGGCAAAAACATTCAGTACTTC.

The genes are TRBV7-9 and TRBJ2-5; weak D call: TRBD2 (5 bases). The CDR3 is 15 residues long. From germline, CDR1 is SEHNR and CDR2 FQNEAQ (reference sequence). The germline V and J ends were trimmed by 1 base and 5 bases, with 14 bases remaining between them. The CDR3 is CASSLGRVVAETQYF. The CDR3 coding sequence is TGTGCCAGCAGCTTAGGTCGCGTTGTAGCGGAGACCCAGTACTTC.

CDR3 protein: CASSFDSGREQFF. CDR3 coding DNA: TGTGCCAGCAGCTTCGACAGCGGCAGGGAGCAGTTCTTC. The chain combines TRBV7-2 with TRBJ2-1; the D gene could be TRBD1 or TRBD2 (5 bases each). Looked up from germline, CDR1 is SGHTA and CDR2 is FQGNSA. The CDR3 sequence is 13 residues long. V shed 3 bases and J shed 10 bases, with 13 bases lying between them. Drawing the rest from reference TRBV7-2 and TRBJ2-1, the complete variable domain is GAGVSQSPSNKVTEKGKDVELRCDPISGHTALYWYRQSLGQGLEFLIYFQGNSAPDKSGLPSDRFSAERTGGSVSTLTIQRTQQEDSAVYLCASSFDSGREQFFGPGTRLTVL.

The chain uses TRBV3-1 and TRBJ2-5; TRBD2 matches at 11 bases. J was trimmed by 1 base and V by 1 base; bases with no gene match: 8. Germline lookup yields CDR1 LGHDT and CDR2 YNNKEL (reference sequence). This CDR3 has 18 amino acids. CDR3 sequence (DNA): TGTGCCAGCAGCCAAGCGACCGGGACTAGCGGATTCCAAGAGACCCAGTACTTC. Translated: CASSQATGTSGFQETQYF.

This clonotype has a handful of counts. The gene calls are TRBV4-3 and TRBJ2-3; 12 bases are shared with TRBD2. CDR3 length equals 16 residues. V shed 0 bases, J shed 6 bases, and the junction held 4 bases outside the gene matches. Per germline, CDR1 LGHNA and CDR2 YSLEER. DNA of the CDR3: TGCGCCAGCAGCCAAGATGGGCTAGCGGGGGGGGATACGCAGTATTTT. It encodes CASSQDGLAGGDTQYF.

The chain has TRBV7-6 and TRBJ2-1; TRBD2 might be the D (6 bases). From germline, CDR1 is SGHVS and CDR2 FNYEAQ. V was clipped by 5 bases and J by 5 bases, with 13 bases between them. The CDR3 loop spans 14 amino acids. CDR3 coding DNA: TGTGCCAGCAGCCCTGGACGGAGGGACAATGAGCAGTTCTTC. Translating it yields CASSPGRRDNEQFF. Looking up the rest from reference TRBV7-6 and TRBJ2-1 gives the full variable domain: GAGVSQSPRYKVTKRGQDVALRCDPISGHVSLYWYRQALGQGPEFLTYFNYEAQQDKSGLPNDRFSAERPEGSISTLTIQRTEQRDSAMYRCASSPGRRDNEQFFGPGTRLTVL.

The table lists this clonotype with a few counts. The gene calls are TRBV27 and TRBJ1-6; D unclear. CDR3 length: 16 residues. Trimming removed 0 bases at V and 9 bases at J, with 15 bases between. The V gene's germline CDR1 is MNHEY and CDR2 SMNVEV (reference sequence). CDR3 coding DNA: TGTGCCAGCAGTTTATCGCCTGGAGGGTCGGGTTCACCCCTCCACTTT. Amino acids: CASSLSPGGSGSPLHF.

This clonotype came up a few times. The chain is built from TRBV15 and TRBJ2-4, with D unclear. The J call may be incorrect, as the DNA end agrees better with TRBJ2-7. The CDR3 runs to 14 residues. Germline V gene lookup returns CDR1 LNHNV and CDR2 YYDKDF (reference sequence). The CDR3 here is CATSRSSLSYEQYF. CDR3 coding DNA: TGTGCCACCAGCAGATCGAGTCTGTCCTACGAGCAGTACTTC.

The CDR3 DNA sequence: TGTGCCAGCAGCCAATACGGCGGACAGGGTTTGTCCTCACCCCTCCACTTT. Translation: CASSQYGGQGLSSPLHF. The chain recombines TRBV11-1 with TRBJ1-6; 8 bases match TRBD1. The germline CDR1 and CDR2 sequences are SGHAT and FQDESV (reference sequence). The CDR3 loop spans 17 amino acids. After removal of 5 bases from V and 10 bases from J, the junction contained 16 bases not matched to a gene.

This clonotype has only a few counts. This rearrangement joins TRBV9 to TRBJ1-2, with unresolved D. Deletions cut 4 bases from V and 8 bases from J, with 18 bases between. This CDR3 contains 14 residues. Germline lookup yields CDR1 SGDLS and CDR2 YYNGEE. The CDR3 DNA is TGTGCCAGCAGCACCCGGACGGACTACGGGGGCTACACCTTC. Its protein is CASSTRTDYGGYTF.

This sequence joins TRBV20-1 and TRBJ1-2; D not resolved. The V and J ends lost 0 bases and 3 bases respectively, with 14 bases between them. The germline V gene encodes CDR1 DFQATT and CDR2 SNEGSKA (reference sequence). The CDR3 runs 15 residues. This CDR3 is CSARDQKRYHYGYTF. The DNA of the CDR3 is TGCAGTGCTAGAGATCAGAAACGATACCACTATGGCTACACCTTC.

This clonotype came up a few times. This chain connects TRBV10-3 to TRBJ2-1, with a possible D match to TRBD1 (5 bases). CDR3 length: 12 amino acids. Per germline, CDR1 ENHRY and CDR2 SYGVKD. V was clipped by 7 bases and J by 8 bases, with 12 bases between them. The CDR3, as DNA: TGTGCCATCAAGGGGCTAGTGGATGAGCAGTTCTTC. Amino acid sequence: CAIKGLVDEQFF.

The chain employs TRBV4-2 and TRBJ2-3; 12 bases agree with TRBD2. The V segment lost 4 bases and the J segment 4 bases; nucleotides outside the gene matches: 12. This CDR3 has 18 amino acids. CDR1 is LGHNA, CDR2 YNFKEQ, per germline. In DNA form, the CDR3 reads TGTGCCAGCAGCCCGAGGCGGACTAGCGGGGAAATTCCAGATACGCAGTATTTT. Its protein product is CASSPRRTSGEIPDTQYF.

V is TRBV20-1 and J is TRBJ1-2, with TRBD1 matching 7 bases. CDR3 length equals 16 residues. Germline V gives CDR1 DFQATT, CDR2 SNEGSKA (reference sequence). CDR3 sequence: CSQPGTDPLFNYGYTF. In DNA, the CDR3 is TGCAGCCAACCAGGGACAGACCCCCTTTTTAACTATGGCTACACCTTC.

Note on this clonotype: One junction end does not reproduce the germline sequence, and a read error may be involved. This chain uses TRBV7-2 with TRBJ2-1, with D perhaps matching TRBD1 (6 bases). CDR3 length equals 17 residues. Germline CDR1 reads SGHTA; CDR2 reads FQGNSA. Written as DNA, the CDR3 is TGTGCCGGCAGCTTAGCCAGGGGACGAAGCTCCTACAATGAGCAGTTCTTC. It is translated as CAGSLARGRSSYNEQFF.

This chain uses TRBV6-4 with TRBJ2-5; D is undetermined. Germline V gene sequence: CDR1 MRHNA, CDR2 SNTAGT. V lost 9 bases to trimming and J lost 2 bases, with 25 bases between them. The CDR3 is 17 amino acids. The CDR3: CASNEDRFVVCQETQYF. The DNA of the CDR3 is TGTGCCAGTAATGAAGATAGGTTCGTCGTATGTCAAGAGACCCAGTACTTC.